This entry concerns a single T cell receptor (beta chain). These data originate in a study of cytomegalovirus exposure and HLA in healthy donors. The PCR employed 60 Vbeta primers together with 13 Jbeta primers. Profiled with immunoSEQ multiplex PCR; TCRdb holds only in-frame clones, not every one. The data show about 120,000 clones, about 15% seen once. Sequencing was performed on PBMCs. The clonotype comes from a female donor in good health and CMV-seropositive.

This chain's CDR3 is CASSQESLRGYSGGHYNEQFF. The CDR3 nucleotides read TGCGCCAGCAGCCAAGAGTCCCTACGTGGGTATTCAGGGGGCCATTACAATGAGCAGTTCTTC. V is TRBV4-3 and J is TRBJ2-1; TRBD1 matches 8 bases. V lost 0 bases, J lost 4 bases, and 20 bases stayed unmatched. The germline V gene has CDR1 LGHNA and CDR2 YSLEER. The CDR3 has 21 residues.